Below, 5 T cell receptor beta chains from the same sample are listed, as sequenced in a study of post-analysis software for immune sequencing data. Their antigen targets remain unknown. Unique molecular identifiers were carried by the TCR beta cDNA libraries. One entry per CDR3 protein, called by TCRdb with MiXCR from the PCR reads. The sample holds roughly 570,000 distinct CDR3 sequences, 34% seen once. General study points: In patients, about five TRBV segments were more frequent than in controls, with TRBV5-6, TRBV5-1 and TRBV20-1 among them.

What was sequenced was blood. The origin of the receptors is a girl under 18 with multiple sclerosis.

The genes are TRBV10-3 and TRBJ2-5; 9 bases are shared with TRBD1. The DNA end is a closer match to TRBJ2-7, so the J assignment may be wrong. The CDR3 spans 15 residues. Germline V gene sequence: CDR1 ENHRY, CDR2 SYGVKD. CDR3 nucleotides: TGTGCCATCAGTGTGGGGACAGGGATGGCCTACGAGCAGTACTTC. Protein sequence: CAISVGTGMAYEQYF.

The chain has TRBV20-1 and TRBJ2-7; D not certain. The germline V gene has CDR1 DFQATT and CDR2 SNEGSKA (reference sequence). The CDR3 runs to 11 residues. Trimming left V 3 bases short and J 7 bases short, with 10 bases between. CDR3 DNA sequence: TGCAGTGCTAGCCCCCGCAATGAGCAGTACTTC. This translates into CSASPRNEQYF.

The chain links TRBV7-3 to TRBJ2-3; 10 bases fit TRBD1. The germline CDR1 and CDR2 sequences are SGHTA and FQGTGA. This CDR3 contains 15 residues. V was clipped by 1 base and J by 3 bases; unmatched bases: 1. The CDR3 DNA sequence: TGTGCCAGCAGCTTAATGGGACAGGGGACAGATACGCAGTATTTT. Translation gives CASSLMGQGTDTQYF.

In this sample, this clonotype turned up a few times. The gene calls are TRBV12-3 or TRBV12-4 and TRBJ2-1; no firm D call. V shed 6 bases and J shed 8 bases, with 14 bases lying between them. The CDR3 has 13 amino acids. CDR3 coding DNA: TGTGCCAGCAGGCCGGGCCTGATGGATGAGCAGTTCTTC. This encodes CASRPGLMDEQFF.

The rearrangement joins TRBV12-3 or TRBV12-4 to TRBJ2-5, with TRBD1 matching 8 bases. J lost 5 bases, V lost 2 bases, and 10 bases had no gene match. The CDR3 covers 16 residues. CDR3 sequence reads: CASSLTQGALGETQYF. The CDR3 DNA sequence: TGTGCCAGCAGTTTAACGCAGGGGGCGCTGGGGGAGACCCAGTACTTC.